This T cell receptor (beta chain) emerged from a study of cytomegalovirus exposure and HLA in healthy donors. Points on this clone: What it binds is unknown.

Findings and limits, study-wide: In a later analysis, HLA-associated TCR beta chains were more clonally expanded than equally common others. Immune exposure information available was restricted to CMV serostatus. Productive rates of about 90% or about 30% were seen for most TCR beta V segments in an earlier analysis.

Germline V gene sequence: CDR1 MGHRA, CDR2 YSYEKL. This CDR3 has 16 amino acids. The trim removed 1 base at V and 2 bases at J, leaving 4 bases unmatched. The PCR made use of 60 Vbeta and 13 Jbeta primers. The method was immunoSEQ multiplex PCR; TCRdb's version includes in-frame clones alone and lacks a portion of them. This sample has around 110,000 clones, with about 80% found just once. The material sequenced was PBMCs. The chain has TRBV4-1 and TRBJ2-3; TRBD2 aligns across 9 bases. The TCR sequence derives from a man aged 25 to 40 in good health and CMV-seropositive. The CDR3 nucleotides are TGCGCCAGCAGCCAAGGACTAGCGGAAAACACAGATACGCAGTATTTT. Its protein is CASSQGLAENTDTQYF.